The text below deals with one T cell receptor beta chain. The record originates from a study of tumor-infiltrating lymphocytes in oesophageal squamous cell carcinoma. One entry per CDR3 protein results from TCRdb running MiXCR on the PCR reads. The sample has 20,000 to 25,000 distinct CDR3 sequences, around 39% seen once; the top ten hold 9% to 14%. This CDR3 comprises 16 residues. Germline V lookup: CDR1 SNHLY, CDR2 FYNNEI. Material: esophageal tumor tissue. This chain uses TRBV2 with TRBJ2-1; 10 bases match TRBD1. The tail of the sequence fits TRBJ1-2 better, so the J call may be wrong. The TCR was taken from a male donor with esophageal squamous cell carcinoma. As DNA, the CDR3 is TGTGCCAGCAGGAAGGACAGGGGGGCCCTTAGAAATGGCTACACCTTC. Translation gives CASRKDRGALRNGYTF.